Listed below are T cell receptor beta chains from one sample, sequenced in a study of regulatory T cells in long-lasting Graves disease. One entry per CDR3 protein, called by TCRdb with MiXCR from the multiplex PCR reads. The repertoire holds some 370,000 distinct CDR3 sequences, with around 23% as singletons. Sequenced here: peripheral blood mononuclear cells (PBMCs), sampled when the disease was refractory, from a patient treated with antithyroid drugs. The source of these receptors is a woman aged 40 to 50 with Graves disease. Each CDR3 is given with its conserved first and last residue. Fields, in order: J gene, V gene, D gene, clone size, CDR3 protein, CDR3 DNA. The D gene is left open where the match is weak. Only part of the rows carry a size: once, few, many, or a class if the clone is expanded.

TRBJ2-5 | TRBV7-9 | TRBD1 | many | CASSPTGQHQETQYF | TGTGCCAGCAGCCCAACGGGACAGCACCAAGAGACCCAGTACTTC
TRBJ2-7 | TRBV12-3/TRBV12-4 | . | many | CASSLSLKPYEQYF | TGTGCCAGCAGTTTGAGTCTCAAACCCTACGAGCAGTACTTC
TRBJ2-1 | TRBV11-2 | . | . | CASSPSSPLIYNEQFF | TGTGCCAGCAGCCCGAGTTCCCCATTAATTTACAATGAGCAGTTCTTC
TRBJ2-7 | TRBV7-9 | TRBD1 | . | CASSSIGTGSSYEQYF | TGTGCCAGCAGCTCTATTGGGACAGGGAGCTCCTACGAGCAGTACTTC
TRBJ2-7 | TRBV4-1 | . | . | CASSQAGLRRDYEQYF | TGCGCCAGCAGCCAAGCGGGACTGCGACGGGACTACGAGCAGTACTTC
TRBJ1-5 | TRBV4-1 | . | . | CASSSGLYSNQPQHF | TGCGCCAGCAGCAGCGGTCTCTATAGCAATCAGCCCCAGCATTTT
TRBJ1-5 | TRBV28 | . | many | CASRPQRWASNQPQHF | TGTGCCAGCAGACCCCAACGGTGGGCTAGCAATCAGCCCCAGCATTTT
TRBJ2-4 | TRBV28 | . | . | CATQFMGRLAKNIQYF | TGTGCCACCCAGTTTATGGGTAGGTTAGCCAAAAACATTCAGTACTTC
TRBJ2-4 | TRBV30 | TRBD1 | . | CAWSVSQGKNIQYF | TGTGCCTGGAGTGTTTCACAGGGGAAAAACATTCAGTACTTC
TRBJ2-1 | TRBV7-7 | . | . | CASSLNHLNEQFF | TGTGCTAGCAGCTTGAACCACCTCAATGAGCAGTTCTTC
TRBJ1-5 | TRBV20-1 | TRBD1 | few | CSATKQGGADQPQHF | TGCAGTGCTACCAAACAGGGGGGGGCCGATCAGCCCCAGCATTTT
TRBJ2-5 | TRBV3-1 | . | many | CASSQYGEETQYF | TGTGCCAGCAGCCAATATGGGGAGGAGACCCAGTACTTC
TRBJ2-7 | TRBV28 | . | few | CASSGRETKGYEQYF | TGTGCCAGCAGTGGCCGCGAGACAAAGGGGTACGAGCAGTACTTC
TRBJ2-2 | TRBV14 | . | many | CASSAQRNSPLLGELFF | TGTGCCAGCAGCGCACAAAGGAACAGTCCGCTCTTGGGGGAGCTGTTTTTT
TRBJ2-6 | TRBV5-1 | . | few | CASRTGFSGANVLTF | TGCGCCAGCCGCACAGGGTTCTCTGGGGCCAACGTCCTGACTTTC